The table lists the clone carrying this T cell receptor (beta chain) with many counts. Its antigen remains unknown. This entry comes from a study of metastatic and nonmetastatic thyroid tumors. In the study overall: A comparison of repertoires was made across blood and tumor or nodule tissue from malignant and benign thyroid patients.

Until they underwent thyroid surgery, no patient had received any treatment. Original handling: In papillary thyroid cancer, a distant-metastasis classifier was built using CDR3 differences across clinicopathological groups. TCRdb re-called the PCR reads via MiXCR. None of the V and J calls come from the authors' own analysis; TCRdb made them. The data contain about 37,000 clones, roughly 14% of them seen just once; the ten biggest clones take up more than 8%. Study observations and caveats: It was reportedly found that TCR beta diversity was significantly higher in malignant thyroid tumors than in benign nodules, a difference seen in both blood and tumor samples.

CDR1 is SGHVS and CDR2 is FNYEAQ in the germline V gene. With 2 bases removed from V and 0 bases from J, the gap between germline ends came to 4 bases. This CDR3 contains 13 residues. Input material: blood. The J gene is TRBJ1-1, the V gene TRBV7-6; D unclear. This clonotype was obtained from a female donor with papillary thyroid cancer or a benign thyroid nodule (not recorded which). Some clones in this sample may be carry-over from other donors' samples. CDR3 protein: CASSLSLNTEAFF. The CDR3 region has the DNA TGTGCCAGCAGCTTAAGCCTGAACACTGAAGCTTTCTTT.